The clone carrying this T cell receptor (beta chain) was counted ten times or more. The authors built TCR beta libraries using iRepertoire HTBI primers and Arm-PCR of CDR3 regions. TCRdb reprocessed the multiplex PCR reads via MiXCR and lists one record per CDR3 protein. This table has 360,000 or so distinct CDR3 sequences, 15% to 20% appearing once. The data were taken from a study of regulatory T cells in long-lasting Graves disease. Time point defined: newly diagnosed GD, antithyroid drugs for less than 3 months. PBMCs provided the RNA from which the TCR library was made. There are 16 residues in the CDR3. CDR1 SGHVS and CDR2 FQNEAQ come from the germline V gene. Trimming stripped 4 bases from V and 0 bases from J, with 10 bases between. The sample was also reused in another study, on T cells in Graves' hyperthyroidism and ophthalmopathy. From that study: With a duration under 2 months, the hyperthyroidism was newly diagnosed in patients aged 18 to 65.

This sequence was found in a woman between 18 and 29 years old with Graves disease. The sequences come from peripheral blood mononuclear cells (PBMCs), collected at new diagnosis, from a patient treated with antithyroid drugs. The chain employs TRBV7-8 and TRBJ2-6; D is unresolved. CDR3 nucleotide sequence: TGTGCCAGCAGCTCACACCGAAGCTCTGGGGCCAACGTCCTGACTTTC. The encoded protein is CASSSHRSSGANVLTF. The full variable domain, with the rest looked up from reference TRBV7-8 and TRBJ2-6, is GAGVSQSPRYKVAKRGQDVALRCDPISGHVSLFWYQQALGQGPEFLTYFQNEAQLDKSGLPSDRFFAERPEGSVSTLKIQRTQQEDSAVYLCASSSHRSSGANVLTFGAGSRLTVL.